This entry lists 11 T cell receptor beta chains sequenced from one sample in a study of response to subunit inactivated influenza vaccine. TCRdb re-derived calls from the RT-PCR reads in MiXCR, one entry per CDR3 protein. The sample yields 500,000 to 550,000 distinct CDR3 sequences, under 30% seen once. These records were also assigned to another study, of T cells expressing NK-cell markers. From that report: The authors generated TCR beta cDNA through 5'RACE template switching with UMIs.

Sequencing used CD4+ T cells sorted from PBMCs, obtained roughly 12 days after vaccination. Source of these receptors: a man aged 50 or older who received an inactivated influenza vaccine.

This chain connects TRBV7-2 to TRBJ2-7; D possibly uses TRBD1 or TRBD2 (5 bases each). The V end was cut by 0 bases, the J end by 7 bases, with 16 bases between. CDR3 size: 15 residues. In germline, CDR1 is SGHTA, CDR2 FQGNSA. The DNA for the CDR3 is TGTGCCAGCAGCTTAGCGCCCGGACAACCGGGGGAGCAGTACTTC. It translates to CASSLAPGQPGEQYF.

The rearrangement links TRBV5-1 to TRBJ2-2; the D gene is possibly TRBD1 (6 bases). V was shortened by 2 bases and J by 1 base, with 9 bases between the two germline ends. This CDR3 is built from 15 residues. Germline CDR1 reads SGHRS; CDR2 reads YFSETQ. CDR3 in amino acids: CASSFAGENTGELFF. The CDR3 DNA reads TGCGCCAGCAGCTTCGCAGGGGAGAACACCGGGGAGCTGTTTTTT. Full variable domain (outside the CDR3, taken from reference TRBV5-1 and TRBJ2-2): KAGVTQTPRYLIKTRGQQVTLSCSPISGHRSVSWYQQTPGQGLQFLFEYFSETQRNKGNFPGRFSGRQFSNSRSEMNVSTLELGDSALYLCASSFAGENTGELFFGEGSRLTVL.

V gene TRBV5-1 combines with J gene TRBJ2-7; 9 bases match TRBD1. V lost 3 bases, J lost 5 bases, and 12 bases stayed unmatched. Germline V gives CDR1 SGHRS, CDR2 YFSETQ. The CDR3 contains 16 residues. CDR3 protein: CASSWGSGTGYNEQYF. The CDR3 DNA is TGCGCCAGCAGCTGGGGTTCCGGGACAGGGTATAACGAGCAGTACTTC.

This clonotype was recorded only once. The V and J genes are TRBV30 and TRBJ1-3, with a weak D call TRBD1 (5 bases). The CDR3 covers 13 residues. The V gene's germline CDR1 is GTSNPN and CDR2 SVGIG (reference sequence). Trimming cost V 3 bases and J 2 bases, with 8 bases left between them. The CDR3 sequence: CAWSQGTGNTIYF. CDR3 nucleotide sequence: TGTGCCTGGAGCCAGGGAACTGGAAACACCATATATTTT.

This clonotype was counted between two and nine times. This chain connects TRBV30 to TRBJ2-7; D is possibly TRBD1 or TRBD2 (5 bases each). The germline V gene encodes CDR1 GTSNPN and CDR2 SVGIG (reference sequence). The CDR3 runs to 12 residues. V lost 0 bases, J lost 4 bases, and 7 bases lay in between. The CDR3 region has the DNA TGTGCCTGGAGTGTGGGGGTTTACGAGCAGTACTTC. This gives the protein CAWSVGVYEQYF.

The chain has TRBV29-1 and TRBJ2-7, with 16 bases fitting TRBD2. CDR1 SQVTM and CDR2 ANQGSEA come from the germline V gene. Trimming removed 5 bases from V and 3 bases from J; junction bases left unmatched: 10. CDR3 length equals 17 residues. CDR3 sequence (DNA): TGCAGCGTTTTGGGGACTAGCGGGAGGGTTCCTAACTACGAGCAGTACTTC. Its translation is CSVLGTSGRVPNYEQYF.

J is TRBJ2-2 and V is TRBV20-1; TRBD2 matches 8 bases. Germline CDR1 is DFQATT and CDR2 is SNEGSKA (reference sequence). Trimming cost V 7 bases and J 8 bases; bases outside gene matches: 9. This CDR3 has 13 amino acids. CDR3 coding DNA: TGCAGTGTTCCACCCCGGGGGGGAGGGGAGCTGTTTTTT. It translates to CSVPPRGGGELFF.

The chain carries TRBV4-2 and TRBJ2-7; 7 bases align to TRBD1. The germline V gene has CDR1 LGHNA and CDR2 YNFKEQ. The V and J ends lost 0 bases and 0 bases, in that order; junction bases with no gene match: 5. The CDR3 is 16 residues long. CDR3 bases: TGTGCCAGCAGCCAAGAATCAAGGGGGCCCTCCTACGAGCAGTACTTC. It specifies CASSQESRGPSYEQYF.

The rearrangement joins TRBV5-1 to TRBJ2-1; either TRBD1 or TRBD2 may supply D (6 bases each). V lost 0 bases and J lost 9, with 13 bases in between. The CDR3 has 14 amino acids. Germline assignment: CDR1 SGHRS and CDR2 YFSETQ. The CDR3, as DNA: TGCGCCAGCAGCTTGGTGGCAGGGGAGGCTGAGCAGTTCTTC. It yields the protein CASSLVAGEAEQFF.

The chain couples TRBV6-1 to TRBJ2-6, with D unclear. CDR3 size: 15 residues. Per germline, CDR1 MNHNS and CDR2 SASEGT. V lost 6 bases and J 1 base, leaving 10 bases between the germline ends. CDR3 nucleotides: TGTGCCAGCAGCCCACACTGGTCTGGGGCCAACGTCCTGACTTTC. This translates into CASSPHWSGANVLTF.

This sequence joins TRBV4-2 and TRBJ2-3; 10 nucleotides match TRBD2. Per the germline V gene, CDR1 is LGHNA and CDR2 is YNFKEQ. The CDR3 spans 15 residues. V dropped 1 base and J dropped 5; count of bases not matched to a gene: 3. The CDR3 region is CASSQGASGRDTQYF. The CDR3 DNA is TGTGCCAGCAGCCAAGGGGCTAGCGGGAGAGATACGCAGTATTTT.